Listed here are 9 T cell receptor beta chains from one sample, sequenced in a study of blood T cell repertoires in COVID-19. The method was immunoSEQ multiplex PCR; TCRdb's version includes in-frame clones alone and lacks a portion of them. The sample gives fewer than 95,000 clones, less than 80% of which show up once; roughly an eighth is in the top ten. The material sequenced was peripheral blood. These receptors came from a woman older than 75 with acute or convalescent COVID-19.

This sequence joins TRBV6-2 or TRBV6-3 and TRBJ1-5; 10 positions match TRBD1. The V gene's germline CDR1 is MNHEY and CDR2 SVGEGT. CDR3 length equals 16 residues. With 5 bases clipped from V and 5 bases from J, the junction kept 9 bases outside the gene matches. The CDR3 coding sequence is TGTGCCAGCAGTGCAGCCTCCGGGACAGGGGATCAGCCCCAGCATTTT. Translation gives CASSAASGTGDQPQHF.

This chain uses TRBV12-3 or TRBV12-4 with TRBJ2-7; D may be TRBD2 (6 bases). The CDR3 loop spans 13 amino acids. Deletions cut 3 bases from V and 4 bases from J, with 10 bases between. The CDR3 here is CASSLGTVYEQYF. Here the CDR3 DNA reads TGTGCCAGCAGTTTGGGGACTGTTTACGAGCAGTACTTC.

The V gene is TRBV7-3, the J gene TRBJ2-4; 11 nucleotides line up with TRBD1. This CDR3 contains 16 residues. Germline CDR1 is SGHTA and CDR2 is FQGTGA. V lost 0 bases, J lost 8 bases, and 6 bases stayed unmatched. As DNA, the CDR3 is TGTGCCAGCAGCTTAACGGGACAGGGGGTCGCGGACATTCAGTACTTC. Amino acid sequence: CASSLTGQGVADIQYF. Supplemented by reference TRBV7-3 and TRBJ2-4, the full variable domain reads GAGVSQTPSNKVTEKGKYVELRCDPISGHTALYWYRQSLGQGPEFLIYFQGTGAADDSGLPNDRFFAVRPEGSVSTLKIQRTERGDSAVYLCASSLTGQGVADIQYFGAGTRLSVL.

The CDR3 protein is CASSQTRTSGYTDTQYF. The CDR3 DNA follows: TGTGCCAGCAGCCAAACCCGGACTAGCGGGTATACAGATACGCAGTATTTT. The J gene is TRBJ2-3, the V gene TRBV3-1 (or the pseudogene TRBV3-2); the match to TRBD2 covers 11 bases. V gave up 2 bases and J gave up 3 bases; unmatched junction bases: 7. Germline V gene sequence: CDR1 LGHDT, CDR2 YNNKEL (reference sequence). The length of the CDR3 is 17 residues.

This clone appeared a few times. The chain links TRBV11-2 to TRBJ2-7, with 7 bases lining up with TRBD1. This CDR3 spans 15 amino acids. Germline trimming cut 9 bases from V and 2 bases from J; bases unmatched to any gene: 13. Germline assignment: CDR1 SGHAT and CDR2 FQNNGV. The CDR3 DNA sequence: TGTGCCAGTAGGGGATTAGGGGGCAAACCCTACGAGCAGTACTTC. It translates to CASRGLGGKPYEQYF.

The chain has TRBV2 and TRBJ1-5; the D is unclear. CDR1 is SNHLY and CDR2 is FYNNEI in the germline V gene. Trimming stripped 7 bases from V and 3 bases from J, with 7 bases between. The CDR3 runs 12 residues. The CDR3 loop is CASNTPNQPQHF. CDR3 DNA: TGTGCCAGCAATACTCCCAATCAGCCCCAGCATTTT.

The V gene is TRBV12-5, the J gene TRBJ1-2, with 8 bases that match TRBD1. The germline V gene encodes CDR1 LGHNT and CDR2 FRNRAP. This CDR3 contains 13 residues. J gave up 4 bases and V 6 bases, and 4 bases lay outside the gene matches. The CDR3 protein is CASGTGAAYGYTF. In DNA, the CDR3 is TGTGCTAGTGGGACAGGGGCGGCCTATGGCTACACCTTC.

The chain links TRBV6-5 to TRBJ2-7, with D tentatively TRBD2 (6 bases). The CDR3 totals 15 residues. V was pared by 4 bases and J by 2 bases, with 15 bases between. Germline assignment: CDR1 MNHEY and CDR2 SVGAGI. The CDR3 DNA is TGTGCCAGCAGTTCTTCCCGGAGGGGAACCTACGAGCAGTACTTC. Amino acids: CASSSSRRGTYEQYF.

The genes are TRBV5-1 and TRBJ1-1, with a tentative D call TRBD1 (5 bases). Germline V gene lookup returns CDR1 SGHRS and CDR2 YFSETQ. V shed 4 bases and J shed 6 bases, with 13 bases lying between them. This CDR3 has 13 amino acids. CDR3 DNA sequence: TGCGCCAGCAGCGGGGACTGGGGTTCTGAAGCTTTCTTT. This gives the protein CASSGDWGSEAFF.